This TCR beta chain was found in a study of blood T cell repertoires in COVID-19. Study in general: The United States, Italy and Spain supplied acute and convalescent COVID-19 samples. PBMCs, B-cell-depleted T cells, or T cells provided the cDNA or gDNA that made up the material.

Between the trimmed V and J ends, which lost 10 bases and 4 bases, there was a span of 11 bases. The CDR3 totals 13 residues. Germline V CDR1 and CDR2: MRHNA, SNTAGT. Method: immunoSEQ multiplex PCR; TCRdb's copy keeps in-frame clones and lacks some. Of roughly 300,000 clones in the sample, 70% to 90% are singletons; the top ten hold around 7.8%. Sequenced input: peripheral blood. The origin of this receptor is a human donor in a cohort sampled during active COVID-19. The J gene is TRBJ1-6, the V gene TRBV6-4, with no clear D. CDR3 coding DNA: TGTGCCACCTCGGGCGGGTATAATTCACCCCTCCACTTT. Translation gives CATSGGYNSPLHF.